This entry lists 6 T cell receptor beta chains sequenced from one sample in a study of CD8+ T cells in alopecia areata. cDNA prepared by RNA extraction and subsequent reverse transcription served as the template for sequencing. Data came from immunoSEQ multiplex PCR; TCRdb stores just in-frame clones and leaves some out. The data show about 170,000 clones, about three fifths seen once. As for treatment: oral pan-JAK inhibitor, 5-10 mg twice daily. The sample consisted of CD4+ T cells sorted from blood, taken at approximately week 61, from a patient treated with tofacitinib. These receptors were taken from a human donor with alopecia areata.

The chain links TRBV9 to TRBJ1-2; TRBD1 is a possible D gene (6 bases). The CDR3 is 14 residues long. Germline V gene lookup returns CDR1 SGDLS and CDR2 YYNGEE. The V end was cut by 2 bases, the J end by 6 bases, with 14 bases between. CDR3 residues: CASSVAGQPDGYTF. In nucleotides, the CDR3 is TGTGCCAGCAGCGTCGCTGGACAGCCGGATGGCTACACCTTC. Looking up the rest from reference TRBV9 and TRBJ1-2 gives the full variable domain: DSGVTQTPKHLITATGQRVTLRCSPRSGDLSVYWYQQSLDQGLQFLIQYYNGEERAKGNILERFSAQQFPDLHSELNLSSLELGDSALYFCASSVAGQPDGYTFGSGTRLTVV.

The J gene is TRBJ1-2, the V gene TRBV6-1; a possible D gene is TRBD1 (5 bases). Trimming stripped 6 bases from V and 4 bases from J, with 12 bases between. Germline CDR1 and CDR2: MNHNS and SASEGT. The CDR3 totals 13 residues. The CDR3 is CASRATASYGYTF. The CDR3 coding sequence is TGTGCCAGCAGGGCGACAGCTAGCTATGGCTACACCTTC.

This chain joins TRBV29-1 and TRBJ2-1; 12 nucleotides match TRBD2. Trimming at V came to 6 bases and at J to 3 bases, leaving 9 bases not matched to a gene. The CDR3 has 16 amino acids. Germline-derived CDR1 and CDR2 are SQVTM and ANQGSEA. The CDR3 region is CSVARLAGEHYNEQFF. The CDR3 DNA is TGCAGCGTGGCGCGACTAGCGGGGGAACACTACAATGAGCAGTTCTTC.

The chain couples TRBV7-8 to TRBJ2-5, with 7 nucleotides matching TRBD2. There are 14 residues in the CDR3. Germline CDR1 reads SGHVS; CDR2 reads FQNEAQ. V shed 1 base, J shed 5 bases, and the junction held 4 bases outside the gene matches. The CDR3 DNA follows: TGTGCCAGCAGCTTAGGAGCGGGGTTGGAGACCCAGTACTTC. This encodes CASSLGAGLETQYF.

The chain carries TRBV6-5 and TRBJ2-3, with D unclear. The CDR3 covers 13 residues. Germline CDR1 is MNHEY and CDR2 is SVGAGI. With 4 bases removed from V and 9 bases from J, the gap between germline ends came to 14 bases. The CDR3 DNA sequence: TGTGCCAGCAGTTTGGGCCCCAGGTCAACGCAGTATTTT. It codes for CASSLGPRSTQYF.

The chain employs TRBV6-5 and TRBJ2-7; D not resolved. Looked up from germline, CDR1 is MNHEY and CDR2 is SVGAGI. V lost 6 bases, J lost 1 base, and 13 bases lay in between. The CDR3 runs to 14 residues. DNA for the CDR3: TGTGCCAGCAGCCCCCAGTTCGCTTCCTACGAGCAGTACTTC. Residues: CASSPQFASYEQYF.